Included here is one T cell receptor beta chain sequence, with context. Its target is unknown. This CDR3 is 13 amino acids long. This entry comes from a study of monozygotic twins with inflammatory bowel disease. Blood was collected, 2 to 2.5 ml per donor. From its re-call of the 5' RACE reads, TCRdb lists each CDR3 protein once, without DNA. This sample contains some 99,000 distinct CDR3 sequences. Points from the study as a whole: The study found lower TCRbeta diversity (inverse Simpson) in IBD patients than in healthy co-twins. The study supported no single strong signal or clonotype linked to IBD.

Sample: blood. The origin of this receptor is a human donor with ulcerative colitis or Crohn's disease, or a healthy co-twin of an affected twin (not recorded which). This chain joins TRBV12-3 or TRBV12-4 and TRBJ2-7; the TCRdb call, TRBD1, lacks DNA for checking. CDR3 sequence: CASSLDTPYEQYF.